These 21 T cell receptor beta chains share one sample of origin, sequenced in a study of blood T cells in healthy people across ages. A sample-barcoded 5' primer and a J-beta primer mix were used in a second PCR of roughly 6 to 11 cycles. TCRdb called the 5' RACE reads again in MiXCR, with one record for every CDR3 protein. The table shows about 640,000 distinct CDR3 sequences, with less than 35% occurring only once. Sequencing used blood. The source is a woman of 80 years or more in good health.

The table lists this clonotype with many counts. The V call is TRBV6-5, the J call TRBJ2-7; tentative D call: TRBD1 (5 bases). The V gene's germline CDR1 is MNHEY and CDR2 SVGAGI. CDR3 length: 15 residues. V was shortened by 0 bases and J by 4 bases, with 13 bases between the two germline ends. For the CDR3, the DNA is TGTGCCAGCAGTTACTCAACAGGTCCAACTTACGAGCAGTACTTC. Translation: CASSYSTGPTYEQYF.

This clonotype was picked up many times. The J gene is TRBJ2-5, the V gene TRBV11-1; no clear D gene. V lost 5 bases and J 2 bases, leaving 9 bases between the germline ends. Looked up from germline, CDR1 is SGHAT and CDR2 is FQDESV (reference sequence). This CDR3 region has 13 residues. The CDR3 loop is CASSRDGQETQYF. The CDR3 coding sequence is TGTGCCAGCAGCCGAGACGGTCAAGAGACCCAGTACTTC.

The chain has TRBV25-1 and TRBJ1-1, with 8 bases fitting TRBD1. Trimming took 5 bases from V and 4 from J; bases not matched to a gene: 9. CDR1 is MGHDK and CDR2 is SYGVNS in the germline V gene. The CDR3 has 15 amino acids. The CDR3 DNA sequence: TGTGCCAGCAGTAGATGGACAGGGTCAATCACTGAAGCTTTCTTT. As protein: CASSRWTGSITEAFF.

In this sample, this clonotype turned up once. The gene calls are TRBV7-2 and TRBJ1-2; 12 bases are a match to TRBD1. The junction had 8 bases not matched to a gene; V was cut back by 4 bases and J by 8 bases. Germline CDR1 SGHTA, CDR2 FQGNSA. The CDR3 runs 15 residues. CDR3 DNA sequence: TGTGCCAGCAGCTCAGGGACAGGGGGCGGGAGGGGCTACACCTTC. It specifies CASSSGTGGGRGYTF.

This clonotype was seen at least ten times. CDR3 residues: CASSFGSEQFF. The CDR3 bases are TGTGCCAGCAGTTTTGGGAGTGAGCAGTTCTTC. This rearrangement joins TRBV12-3 or TRBV12-4 to TRBJ2-1; tentatively, D is TRBD2 (5 bases). There are 11 residues in the CDR3. Trimming took 3 bases from V and 9 from J, leaving 6 bases between them.

This clonotype was counted only a few times. V is TRBV6-2 or TRBV6-3 and J is TRBJ1-5; a weak D match, TRBD1 (5 bases). In germline, CDR1 is MNHEY, CDR2 SVGEGT. The length of the CDR3 is 14 residues. The V end was cut by 2 bases, the J end by 3 bases, with 8 bases between. The CDR3 DNA follows: TGTGCCAGCAGTTACCGGACACTCAATCAGCCCCAGCATTTT. Its protein is CASSYRTLNQPQHF.

This clonotype has more than one count but fewer than ten. The chain carries TRBV30 and TRBJ2-7, with unresolved D. The CDR3 is 12 amino acids. Looked up from germline, CDR1 is GTSNPN and CDR2 is SVGIG (reference sequence). The V gene lost 4 bases and the J gene lost 5 bases, with 12 bases spanning the gap. CDR3 sequence reads: CAWTQTRDEQYF. CDR3 sequence (DNA): TGTGCCTGGACTCAAACTCGGGACGAGCAGTACTTC.

This clonotype came up many times. The V and J genes are TRBV5-1 and TRBJ2-4; 8 bases fit TRBD1. Germline CDR1 reads SGHRS; CDR2 reads YFSETQ. Trimming removed 4 bases from V and 1 base from J; junction bases left unmatched: 4. The CDR3 is 15 residues long. Here the CDR3 DNA reads TGCGCCAGCAGCGAGGACAGGGCGGCCAAAAACATTCAGTACTTC. It is translated as CASSEDRAAKNIQYF.

The chain couples TRBV6-2 or TRBV6-3 to TRBJ2-1, with unresolved D. The CDR3 is 14 amino acids. V was shortened by 7 bases and J by 7 bases, with 17 bases between the two germline ends. From germline, CDR1 is MNHEY and CDR2 SVGEGT. CDR3 in amino acids: CASIFFATKNEQFF. DNA of the CDR3: TGTGCCAGCATATTCTTCGCGACAAAGAATGAGCAGTTCTTC.

The chain couples TRBV30 to TRBJ1-2, with TRBD1 as a possible D gene (6 bases). Trimming took 3 bases from V and 2 from J, leaving 16 bases between them. Germline V CDR1 and CDR2: GTSNPN, SVGIG (reference sequence). CDR3 length: 15 residues. In nucleotides, the CDR3 is TGTGCCTGGAGGGAAGGACAGCTCGTAAACTATGGCTACACCTTC. It specifies CAWREGQLVNYGYTF.

This clonotype was seen many times. V usage is TRBV5-1 and J usage is TRBJ2-1; D gene unclear. CDR1 SGHRS and CDR2 YFSETQ come from the germline V gene. The CDR3 covers 15 residues. The V end lost 4 bases, the J end lost 2 bases, and 13 bases lay between the germline ends. The CDR3 region has the DNA TGCGCCAGCAGCCCCCCACGTGATACCTACAATGAGCAGTTCTTC. Translation gives CASSPPRDTYNEQFF.

This clonotype was detected a few times. A much larger clone differs from this one at a single base, so this may be a read error. The rearrangement links TRBV24-1 to TRBJ2-1; D remains unclear. Germline CDR1 and CDR2: KGHDR and SFDVKD. This CDR3 contains 15 residues. The ends were cut back, 4 bases at V and 8 bases at J, with 17 bases in the middle. The CDR3 bases are TGTGCCACCAGTGACCCCCGGAGCGAAAGGGATGAGCAGTTCTTC. Translating gives CATSDPRSERDEQFF.

This clonotype has a handful of counts. The junction departs from germline at one end; a sequencing error may be responsible. This chain joins TRBV6-1 and TRBJ2-6, with D possibly being TRBD1 or TRBD2 (5 bases each). The CDR3 spans 15 residues. Germline values: CDR1 MNHNS, CDR2 SASEGT. CDR3 coding DNA: TGTGCCAGCAGTGTAGGGAGATCCGGGGCCAACGTCCGGACTTTC. Amino acid sequence: CASSVGRSGANVRTF.

A remark on this clonotype: This sequence may be a read error, since a much larger clone differs from it by one base. This chain uses TRBV2 with TRBJ2-7, with TRBD1 matching over 9 bases. The end of the DNA fits TRBJ2-5 better, so the J call may be wrong. The V gene's germline CDR1 is SNHLY and CDR2 FYNNEI. The CDR3 is 15 amino acids. CDR3 amino acids: CASIGDRAAKETQYF. In DNA form, the CDR3 reads TGTGCCAGCATCGGGGACAGGGCGGCAAAGGAGACCCAGTACTTC.

This clonotype turned up a few times. The rearrangement links TRBV12-3 or TRBV12-4 to TRBJ1-4; D is unclear. There are 12 residues in the CDR3. V lost 7 bases to trimming and J lost 7 bases, with 10 bases between them. This CDR3 is CASNRLGEKLFF. DNA of the CDR3: TGTGCCAGCAACCGTCTCGGTGAAAAACTGTTTTTT.

This clonotype was picked up many times. It may be a read error: a sequence one base away is much more abundant. V gene TRBV7-2 combines with J gene TRBJ2-5; 12 bases are a match to TRBD2. The trim removed 1 base at V and 11 bases at J, leaving 14 bases unmatched. There are 17 residues in the CDR3. Per the germline V gene, CDR1 is SGHTA and CDR2 is FQGNSA. The CDR3 bases are TGTGCCAGCAGCTTAGGGGATGGGCTAGCGGGGGGGTATGAGCAGTACTTC. It yields the protein CASSLGDGLAGGYEQYF.

The chain links TRBV6-5 to TRBJ1-1, with D unclear. This CDR3 contains 17 residues. Trimming pared 0 bases from V and 6 bases from J, leaving 20 bases between. Germline CDR1 is MNHEY and CDR2 is SVGAGI. The CDR3 spells CASSYSNRRTYVSEAFF. The CDR3 DNA follows: TGTGCCAGCAGTTACTCGAACAGACGGACCTATGTGTCTGAAGCTTTCTTT.

The chain carries TRBV7-6 and TRBJ2-1; TRBD2 matches at 7 bases. The CDR3 is 15 residues long. Looked up from germline, CDR1 is SGHVS and CDR2 is FNYEAQ. Losses at the gene ends were 5 bases for V and 4 bases for J; bases not matched to a gene: 8. Here the CDR3 reads CASSLSGAYYNEQFF. DNA for the CDR3: TGTGCCAGCAGCCTAAGCGGGGCATATTACAATGAGCAGTTCTTC.

This clonotype was observed a few times. The chain uses TRBV6-1 and TRBJ1-5; TRBD1 might be the D (5 bases). The germline V gene encodes CDR1 MNHNS and CDR2 SASEGT. The germline V and J ends were trimmed by 7 bases and 7 bases, with 14 bases remaining between them. The CDR3 totals 13 residues. The CDR3 DNA reads as TGTGCCAGCACGGAGGGGCGAGGACAGCCCCAGCATTTT. Residues: CASTEGRGQPQHF.

This clonotype was picked up a small number of times. The chain employs TRBV6-1 and TRBJ1-5, with a possible D match to TRBD1 (6 bases). The germline CDR1 and CDR2 sequences are MNHNS and SASEGT. The CDR3 sequence is 14 residues long. Trimming took 8 bases from V and 0 from J, leaving 11 bases between them. The CDR3 here is CASQQGHSNQPQHF. CDR3 coding DNA: TGTGCCAGCCAACAGGGCCATAGCAATCAGCCCCAGCATTTT.

There are many counts of this clonotype. The CDR3 reads CASSLGTARDEKLFF. The DNA of the CDR3 is TGCGCCAGCAGCTTGGGGACGGCACGAGATGAAAAACTGTTTTTT. This chain joins TRBV5-1 and TRBJ1-4; D gene ambiguous. Trimming took off 0 bases at V and 6 bases at J, with 12 bases between the two ends. CDR1 SGHRS and CDR2 YFSETQ come from the germline V gene. This CDR3 contains 15 residues.